The 7 T cell receptor beta chains below come from one sample, sequenced in a study of regulatory T cells in long-lasting Graves disease. Stated time point: persistent/refractory GD, antithyroid drugs over 5 years with positive TRAb. Construction of the TCR library relied on RNA isolated from PBMCs. Building of the TCR beta libraries involved iRepertoire HTBI primers and Arm-PCR of CDR3 regions. TCRdb recomputed calls from the multiplex PCR reads with MiXCR, one row per CDR3 protein. The sample includes roughly 500,000 distinct CDR3 sequences, 22% of them seen just once. Specimen: peripheral blood mononuclear cells (PBMCs), collected when the disease was refractory, from a patient treated with antithyroid drugs. All receptors come from a female donor with Graves disease.

Comments on this clonotype: A read error may explain this, as a much larger clone is one base away. Since no conserved phenylalanine or tryptophan closes the CDR3, a read error is the likely cause. The chain recombines TRBV28 with TRBJ2-7; D is undetermined. The CDR3 length is 15 residues. The ends were cut back, 2 bases at V and 1 base at J, with 12 bases in the middle. CDR1 is MDHEN and CDR2 is SYDVKM in the germline V gene. CDR3 region: CASSLPDPTSYEQYS. As DNA, the CDR3 is TGTGCCAGCAGTTTACCGGATCCCACTTCCTACGAGCAGTACTCC.

This clonotype was seen a handful of times. The V call is TRBV12-3 or TRBV12-4, the J call TRBJ1-3, with 8 bases lining up with TRBD1. Trimming at V came to 4 bases and at J to 1 base, leaving 9 bases not matched to a gene. There are 17 residues in the CDR3. In DNA form, the CDR3 reads TGTGCCAGCAGTTCCAATACAGGGGGGGTTTCTGGAAACACCATATATTTT. Amino acid sequence: CASSSNTGGVSGNTIYF.

This clonotype has ten or more counts. The chain combines TRBV6-1 with TRBJ2-7, with D perhaps TRBD1 (6 bases). Germline V CDR1 and CDR2: MNHNS, SASEGT. This CDR3 comprises 12 residues. Deletions cut 5 bases from V and 3 bases from J, with 8 bases between. CDR3 protein: CASSTGFYEQYF. Here the CDR3 DNA reads TGTGCCAGCAGTACAGGGTTCTACGAGCAGTACTTC.

This clonotype has a count of ten or more. This chain joins TRBV2 and TRBJ1-1; D not certain. CDR3 length: 11 residues. Trimming stripped 7 bases from V and 1 base from J, with 4 bases between. Germline CDR1 and CDR2: SNHLY and FYNNEI. DNA of the CDR3: TGTGCCAGCAAGGCGAACACTGAAGCTTTCTTT. It translates to CASKANTEAFF.

Here the CDR3 reads CSARRGQETQYF. In DNA, the CDR3 is TGCAGTGCTCGCCGCGGCCAAGAGACCCAGTACTTC. The chain is built from TRBV20-1 and TRBJ2-5; D gene uncertain. The germline V gene has CDR1 DFQATT and CDR2 SNEGSKA (reference sequence). The CDR3 loop spans 12 amino acids. Trimming stripped 5 bases from V and 1 base from J, with 8 bases between.

In its sample, this clonotype was seen many times. This chain links TRBV2 with TRBJ2-2; no reliable D call. Trimming pared 0 bases from V and 6 bases from J, leaving 8 bases between. CDR3 size: 14 residues. The V gene's germline CDR1 is SNHLY and CDR2 FYNNEI. The CDR3 DNA reads TGTGCCAGCAGTGAAGCCTTGGTCCCCGGGGAGCTGTTTTTT. Its translation: CASSEALVPGELFF. The full variable domain, rest sourced from reference TRBV2 and TRBJ2-2, is EPEVTQTPSHQVTQMGQEVILRCVPISNHLYFYWYRQILGQKVEFLVSFYNNEISEKSEIFDDQFSVERPDGSNFTLKIRSTKLEDSAMYFCASSEALVPGELFFGEGSRLTVL.

This clonotype came up many times. The chain is built from TRBV28 and TRBJ2-7, with D maybe TRBD1 (6 bases). This CDR3 spans 13 amino acids. Looked up from germline, CDR1 is MDHEN and CDR2 is SYDVKM. V lost 8 bases, J lost 4 bases, and 15 bases lay in between. The CDR3 loop is CASSRDNPYEQYF. CDR3 nucleotide sequence: TGTGCCAGCTCACGGGACAACCCATACGAGCAGTACTTC.